The rows below give T cell receptor beta chains drawn from one sample of a study of T-cell memory formation after mild COVID-19. TCRdb fed the 5' RACE reads into MiXCR, producing one record per CDR3 protein. The data show tens of thousands of distinct CDR3 sequences, about a sixth seen once. Sequenced: PBMCs or a T cell subset sorted from them (not recorded which). The source of these receptors is an adult woman who had mild COVID-19 (a few samples of this study predate the infection). Cell type and time point are not known. Each CDR3 is given with its conserved first and last residue. A D gene is named only where the DNA matches it firmly. The size of a clone is reported for some rows only, either as once, few or many, or as a class for expanded clones.

D	size	V	J	CDR3	DNA
TRBD2	NA	TRBV19	TRBJ2-3	CASSLTSGGSDTQYF	TGTGCCAGTAGTCTCACTAGCGGGGGGTCCGATACGCAGTATTTT
TRBD1	few	TRBV4-3	TRBJ2-1	CASSQGTGDYNEQFF	TGCGCCAGCAGCCAGGGGACAGGAGATTACAATGAGCAGTTCTTC
TRBD1	many	TRBV12-3/TRBV12-4	TRBJ2-3	CASSPGGTSTDTQYF	TGTGCCAGCAGCCCAGGGGGAACTAGCACAGATACGCAGTATTTT
NA	many	TRBV7-6	TRBJ2-1	CASSLGSYNEQFF	TGTGCCAGCAGCCTTGGGTCCTACAATGAGCAGTTCTTC
NA	few	TRBV9	TRBJ2-5	CASSVDIQETQYF	TGTGCCAGCAGCGTAGACATCCAAGAGACCCAGTACTTC
TRBD1	NA	TRBV20-1	TRBJ1-2	CSAPDRWNGYTF	TGCAGTGCTCCGGACAGGTGGAATGGCTACACCTTC
NA	few	TRBV20-1	TRBJ1-5	CSARSGVGSNQPQHF	TGCAGTGCTAGATCCGGGGTGGGGAGCAATCAGCCCCAGCATTTT
NA	NA	TRBV12-3/TRBV12-4	TRBJ2-7	CASSLEVVEQYF	TGTGCCAGCAGTTTAGAGGTTGTCGAGCAGTACTTC
NA	few	TRBV7-9	TRBJ2-1	CASSLVGYNEQFF	TGTGCCAGCAGCTTAGTAGGTTACAATGAGCAGTTCTTC
TRBD2	many	TRBV7-8	TRBJ2-3	CASSHKRGPGDTQYF	TGTGCCAGCAGCCACAAGCGGGGGCCAGGAGATACGCAGTATTTT
TRBD2	NA	TRBV20-1	TRBJ2-1	CSASLGLAGPPSDEQFF	TGCAGTGCTAGTTTAGGACTAGCGGGACCCCCGTCCGATGAGCAGTTCTTC
TRBD1	few	TRBV29-1	TRBJ2-7	CSVETGDYEQYF	TGCAGCGTTGAGACAGGGGACTACGAGCAGTACTTC
NA	NA	TRBV7-9	TRBJ2-7	CASRPDWGYEQYF	TGTGCCAGCAGGCCCGATTGGGGCTACGAGCAGTACTTC
NA	few	TRBV29-1	TRBJ2-1	CSVDLASVYNEQFF	TGCAGCGTTGATCTGGCTAGCGTATACAATGAGCAGTTCTTC
NA	few	TRBV5-1	TRBJ2-3	CASSLGGLDTDTQYF	TGCGCCAGCAGCTTGGGGGGTCTAGACACAGATACGCAGTATTTT
TRBD1	NA	TRBV2	TRBJ1-5	CASRGTGYQPQHF	TGTGCCAGCAGGGGGACAGGGTATCAGCCCCAGCATTTT
TRBD1	medium-sized	TRBV30	TRBJ1-2	CAWSQGGVDGYTF	TGTGCCTGGAGTCAAGGGGGCGTCGATGGCTACACCTTC
NA	NA	TRBV6-5	TRBJ2-7	CASSYSNRDGEQYF	TGTGCCAGCAGTTACTCGAACAGGGATGGGGAGCAGTACTTC
TRBD2	few	TRBV5-4	TRBJ2-7	CASSYSGLGEQYF	TGTGCCAGCAGCTATAGCGGGCTGGGCGAGCAGTACTTC
NA	many	TRBV7-8	TRBJ2-5	CASSLGGVEQETQYF	TGTGCCAGCAGCTTAGGGGGGGTCGAACAAGAGACCCAGTACTTC
TRBD1	NA	TRBV2	TRBJ1-4	CASSEGVTGMVTNEKLFF	TGTGCCAGCAGTGAAGGAGTGACAGGGATGGTGACTAATGAAAAACTGTTTTTT
NA	NA	TRBV12-3/TRBV12-4	TRBJ2-6	CASGEGANVLTF	TGTGCCAGCGGGGAAGGGGCCAACGTCCTGACTTTC